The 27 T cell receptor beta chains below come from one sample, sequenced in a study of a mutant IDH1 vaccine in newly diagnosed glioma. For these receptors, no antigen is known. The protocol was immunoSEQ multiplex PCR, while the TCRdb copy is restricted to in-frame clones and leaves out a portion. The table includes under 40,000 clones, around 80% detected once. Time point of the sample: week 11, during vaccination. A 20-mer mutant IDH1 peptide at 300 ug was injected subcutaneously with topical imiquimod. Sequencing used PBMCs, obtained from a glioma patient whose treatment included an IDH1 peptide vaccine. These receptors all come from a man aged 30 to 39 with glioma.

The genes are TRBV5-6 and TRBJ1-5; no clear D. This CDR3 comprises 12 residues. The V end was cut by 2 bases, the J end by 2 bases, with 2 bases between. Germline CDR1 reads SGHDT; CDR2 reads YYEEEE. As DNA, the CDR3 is TGTGCCAGCAGCTTTGGCAATCAGCCCCAGCATTTT. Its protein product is CASSFGNQPQHF.

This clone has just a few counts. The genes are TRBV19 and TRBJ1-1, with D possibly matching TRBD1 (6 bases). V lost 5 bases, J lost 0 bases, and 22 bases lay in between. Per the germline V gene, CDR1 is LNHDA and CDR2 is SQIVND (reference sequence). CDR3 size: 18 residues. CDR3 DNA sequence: TGTGCCAGTAGTCCAGGCGGTTCAGGGGTAAACATGAACACTGAAGCTTTCTTT. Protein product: CASSPGGSGVNMNTEAFF.

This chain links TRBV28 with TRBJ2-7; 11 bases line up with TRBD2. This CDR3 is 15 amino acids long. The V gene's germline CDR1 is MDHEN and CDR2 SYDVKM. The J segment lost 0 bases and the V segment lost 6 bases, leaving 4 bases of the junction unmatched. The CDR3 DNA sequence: TGTGCCAGCAGGTCCGGGACTAGCGGCTCCTACGAGCAGTACTTC. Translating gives CASRSGTSGSYEQYF.

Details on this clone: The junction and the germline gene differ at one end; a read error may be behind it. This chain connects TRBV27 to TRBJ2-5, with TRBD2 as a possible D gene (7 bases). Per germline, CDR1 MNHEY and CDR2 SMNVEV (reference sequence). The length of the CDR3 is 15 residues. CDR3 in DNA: TGTGCCAGCAGTTTATCGGCGGGGGCCCAAGGGACCCAGTACTTC. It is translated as CASSLSAGAQGTQYF.

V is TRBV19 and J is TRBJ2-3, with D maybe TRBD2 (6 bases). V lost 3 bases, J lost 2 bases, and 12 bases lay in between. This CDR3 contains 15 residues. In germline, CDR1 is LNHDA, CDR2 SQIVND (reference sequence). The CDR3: CASSMASGPTDTQYF. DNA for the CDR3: TGTGCCAGTAGTATGGCCAGCGGGCCCACAGATACGCAGTATTTT.

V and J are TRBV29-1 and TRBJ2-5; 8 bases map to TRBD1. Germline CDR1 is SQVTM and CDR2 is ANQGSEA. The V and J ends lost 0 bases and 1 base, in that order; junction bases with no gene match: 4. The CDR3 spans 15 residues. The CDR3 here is CSVEDPDRAQETQYF. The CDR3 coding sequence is TGCAGCGTTGAAGATCCGGACAGGGCCCAAGAGACCCAGTACTTC. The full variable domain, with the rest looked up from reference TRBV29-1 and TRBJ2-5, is SAVISQKPSRDICQRGTSLTIQCQVDSQVTMMFWYRQQPGQSLTLIATANQGSEATYESGFVIDKFPISRPNLTFSTLTVSNMSPEDSSIYLCSVEDPDRAQETQYFGPGTRLLVL.

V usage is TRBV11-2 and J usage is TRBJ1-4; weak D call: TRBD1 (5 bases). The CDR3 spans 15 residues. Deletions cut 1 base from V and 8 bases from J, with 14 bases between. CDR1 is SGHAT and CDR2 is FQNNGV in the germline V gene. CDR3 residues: CASSLGPRGDEKLFF. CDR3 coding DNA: TGTGCCAGCAGCTTAGGGCCCCGGGGGGACGAAAAACTGTTTTTT.

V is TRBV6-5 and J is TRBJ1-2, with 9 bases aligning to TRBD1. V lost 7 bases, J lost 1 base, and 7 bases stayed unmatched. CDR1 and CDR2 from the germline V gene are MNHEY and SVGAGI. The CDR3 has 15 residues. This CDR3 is CASKPQTGGNYGYTF. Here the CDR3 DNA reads TGTGCCAGCAAACCCCAGACAGGGGGTAACTATGGCTACACCTTC.

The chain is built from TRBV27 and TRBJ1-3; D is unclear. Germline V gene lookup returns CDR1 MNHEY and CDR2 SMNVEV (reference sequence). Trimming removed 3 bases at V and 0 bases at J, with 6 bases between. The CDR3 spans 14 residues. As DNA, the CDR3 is TGTGCCAGCAGTTTCCGGAGCTCTGGAAACACCATATATTTT. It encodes CASSFRSSGNTIYF.

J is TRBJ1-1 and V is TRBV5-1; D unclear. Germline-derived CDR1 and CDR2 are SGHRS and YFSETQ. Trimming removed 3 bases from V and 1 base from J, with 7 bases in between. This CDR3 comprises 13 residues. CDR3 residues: CASSSPENTEAFF. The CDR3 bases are TGCGCCAGCAGCTCCCCGGAGAACACTGAAGCTTTCTTT.

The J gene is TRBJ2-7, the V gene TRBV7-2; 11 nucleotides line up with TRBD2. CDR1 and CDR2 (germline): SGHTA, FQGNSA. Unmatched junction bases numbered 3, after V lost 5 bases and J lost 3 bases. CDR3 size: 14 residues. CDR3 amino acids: CASSPSGGNYEQYF. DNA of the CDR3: TGTGCCAGCAGCCCTAGCGGGGGGAACTACGAGCAGTACTTC.

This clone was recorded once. CDR3 region: CAWSVIGGSSGETQYF. The CDR3 nucleotides are TGTGCCTGGAGTGTAATCGGGGGGAGCAGCGGGGAGACCCAGTACTTC. V is TRBV30 and J is TRBJ2-5; TRBD2 agrees at 7 bases. V was pared by 0 bases and J by 5 bases, with 12 bases of the junction left unmatched. Germline V lookup: CDR1 GTSNPN, CDR2 SVGIG (reference sequence). The CDR3 consists of 16 residues.

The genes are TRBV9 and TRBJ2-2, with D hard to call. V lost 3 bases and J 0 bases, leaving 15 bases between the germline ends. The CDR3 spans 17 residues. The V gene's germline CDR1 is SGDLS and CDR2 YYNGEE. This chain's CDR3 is CASSDSPRRPNTGELFF. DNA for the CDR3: TGTGCCAGCAGCGATTCTCCCAGGAGACCGAACACCGGGGAGCTGTTTTTT.

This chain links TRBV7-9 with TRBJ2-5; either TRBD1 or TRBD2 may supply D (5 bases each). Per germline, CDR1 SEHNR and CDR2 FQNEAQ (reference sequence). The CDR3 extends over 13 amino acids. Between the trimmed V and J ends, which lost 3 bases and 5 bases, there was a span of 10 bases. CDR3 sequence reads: CASSFGGWETQYF. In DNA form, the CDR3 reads TGTGCCAGCAGCTTTGGGGGTTGGGAGACCCAGTACTTC. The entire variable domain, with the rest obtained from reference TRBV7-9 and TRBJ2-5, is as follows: DTGVSQNPRHKITKRGQNVTFRCDPISEHNRLYWYRQTLGQGPEFLTYFQNEAQLEKSRLLSDRFSAERPKGSFSTLEIQRTEQGDSAMYLCASSFGGWETQYFGPGTRLLVL.

CDR3 DNA: TGTGCCAGTAGTAGGGGACAGGGCAATTCACCCCTCCACTTT. Translation: CASSRGQGNSPLHF. This chain connects TRBV19 to TRBJ1-6, with 9 bases lining up with TRBD1. Germline lookup yields CDR1 LNHDA and CDR2 SQIVND (reference sequence). After removal of 4 bases from V and 7 bases from J, the junction contained 2 bases not matched to a gene. This CDR3 has 14 amino acids.

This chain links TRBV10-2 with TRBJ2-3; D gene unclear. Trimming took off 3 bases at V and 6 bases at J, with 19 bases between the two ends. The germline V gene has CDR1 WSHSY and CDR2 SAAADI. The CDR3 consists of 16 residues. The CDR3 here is CASSERTQTIGDTQYF. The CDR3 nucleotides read TGCGCCAGCAGTGAACGGACCCAAACAATAGGTGATACGCAGTATTTT.

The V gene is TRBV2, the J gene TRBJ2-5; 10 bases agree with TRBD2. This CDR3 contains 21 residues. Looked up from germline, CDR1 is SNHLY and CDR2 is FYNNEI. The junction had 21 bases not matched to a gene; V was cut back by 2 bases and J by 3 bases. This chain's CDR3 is CASSETGGGGWLAGVEETQYF. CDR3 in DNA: TGTGCCAGCAGTGAAACTGGAGGGGGGGGATGGCTAGCGGGGGTGGAAGAGACCCAGTACTTC.

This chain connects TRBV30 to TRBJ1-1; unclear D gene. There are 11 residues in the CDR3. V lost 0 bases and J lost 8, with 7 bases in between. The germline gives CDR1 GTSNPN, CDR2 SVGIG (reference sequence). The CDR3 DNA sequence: TGTGCCTGGAGTGTAAGTGTGGAAGCTTTCTTT. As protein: CAWSVSVEAFF.

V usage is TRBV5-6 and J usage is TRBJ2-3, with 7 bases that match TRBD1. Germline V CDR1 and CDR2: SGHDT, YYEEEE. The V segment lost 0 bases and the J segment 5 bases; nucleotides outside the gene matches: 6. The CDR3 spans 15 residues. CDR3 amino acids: CASSLAQGVVDTQYF. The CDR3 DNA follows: TGTGCCAGCAGCTTGGCCCAGGGGGTCGTAGATACGCAGTATTTT.

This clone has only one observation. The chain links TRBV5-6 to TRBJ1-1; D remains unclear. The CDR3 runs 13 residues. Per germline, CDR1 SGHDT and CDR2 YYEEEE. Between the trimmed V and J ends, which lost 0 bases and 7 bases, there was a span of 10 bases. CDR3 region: CASSLGGIDEAFF. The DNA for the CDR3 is TGTGCCAGCAGCTTGGGGGGAATAGATGAAGCTTTCTTT.

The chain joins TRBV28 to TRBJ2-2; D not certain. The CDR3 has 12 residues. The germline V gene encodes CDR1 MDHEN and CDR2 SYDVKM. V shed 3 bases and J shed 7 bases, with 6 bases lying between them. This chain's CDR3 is CASSLALGELFF. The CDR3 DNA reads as TGTGCCAGCAGTTTGGCCCTCGGGGAGCTGTTTTTT.

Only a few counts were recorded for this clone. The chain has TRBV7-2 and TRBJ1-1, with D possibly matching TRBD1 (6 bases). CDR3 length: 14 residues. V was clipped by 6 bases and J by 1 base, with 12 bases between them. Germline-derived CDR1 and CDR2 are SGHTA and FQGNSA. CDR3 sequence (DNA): TGTGCCAGCAGGTTTCAGGGGCCGAACACTGAAGCTTTCTTT. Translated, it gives CASRFQGPNTEAFF.

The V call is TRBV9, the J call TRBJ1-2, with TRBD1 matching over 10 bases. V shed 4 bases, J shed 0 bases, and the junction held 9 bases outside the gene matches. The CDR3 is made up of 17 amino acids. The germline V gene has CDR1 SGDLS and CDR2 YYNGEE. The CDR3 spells CASSLGTGAASNYGYTF. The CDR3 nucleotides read TGTGCCAGCAGCCTCGGGACAGGGGCGGCCTCTAACTATGGCTACACCTTC.

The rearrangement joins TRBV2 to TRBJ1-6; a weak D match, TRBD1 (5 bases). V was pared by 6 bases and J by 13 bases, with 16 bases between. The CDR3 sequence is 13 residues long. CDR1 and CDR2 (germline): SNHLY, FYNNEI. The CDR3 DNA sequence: TGTGCCAGCAGCACGGGACCCTCAGGGCCCCTCCACTTT. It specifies CASSTGPSGPLHF.

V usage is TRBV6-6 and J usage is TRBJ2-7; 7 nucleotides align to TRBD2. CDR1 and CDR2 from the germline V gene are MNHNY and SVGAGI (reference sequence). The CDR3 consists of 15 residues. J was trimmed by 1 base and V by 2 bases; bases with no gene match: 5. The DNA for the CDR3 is TGTGCCAGCAGTTACAGGCGCGGGGGTTCCTACGAGCAGTACTTC. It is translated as CASSYRRGGSYEQYF.

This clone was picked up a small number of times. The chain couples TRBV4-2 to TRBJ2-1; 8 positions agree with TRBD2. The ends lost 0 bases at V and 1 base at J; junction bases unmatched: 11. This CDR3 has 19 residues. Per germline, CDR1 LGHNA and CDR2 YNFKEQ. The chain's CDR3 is CASSQDRGGGGKSYNEQFF. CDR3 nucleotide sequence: TGTGCCAGCAGCCAAGACCGGGGCGGCGGGGGGAAATCCTACAATGAGCAGTTCTTC.

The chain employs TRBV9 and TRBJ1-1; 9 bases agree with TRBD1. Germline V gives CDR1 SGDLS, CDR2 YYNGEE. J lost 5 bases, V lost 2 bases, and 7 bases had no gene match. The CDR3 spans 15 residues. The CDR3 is CASSVSPGQGTEAFF. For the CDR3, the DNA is TGTGCCAGCAGCGTTTCTCCGGGACAGGGAACTGAAGCTTTCTTT.